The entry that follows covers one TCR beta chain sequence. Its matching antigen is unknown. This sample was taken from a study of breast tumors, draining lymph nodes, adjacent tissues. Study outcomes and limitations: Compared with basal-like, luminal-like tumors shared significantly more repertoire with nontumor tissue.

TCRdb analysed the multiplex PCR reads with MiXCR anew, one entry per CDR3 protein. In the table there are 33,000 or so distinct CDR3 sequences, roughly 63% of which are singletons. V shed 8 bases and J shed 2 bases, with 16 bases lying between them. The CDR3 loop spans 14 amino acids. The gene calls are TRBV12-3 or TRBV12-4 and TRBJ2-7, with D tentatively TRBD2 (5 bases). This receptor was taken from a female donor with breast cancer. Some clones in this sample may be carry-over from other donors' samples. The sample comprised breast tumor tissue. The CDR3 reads CASAPREGTYEQYF. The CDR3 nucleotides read TGTGCCAGCGCCCCAAGAGAGGGAACCTACGAGCAGTACTTC.